These 27 T cell receptor beta chains share one sample of origin, sequenced in a study of somatic mutations in cytotoxic T cells in rheumatoid arthritis. Here immunoSEQ multiplex PCR was the method, and the copy in TCRdb shows in-frame clones only, minus some. The table lists roughly 20,000 clones, 55% to 80% of them singletons. Sample: CD8+ T cells sorted from blood. The receptor source for this set is an adult with rheumatoid arthritis.

This clone came up a few times. V usage is TRBV4-1 and J usage is TRBJ2-4; D assignment may be TRBD1 or TRBD2 (5 bases each). The CDR3 totals 14 residues. The V end lost 1 base, the J end lost 6 bases, and 10 bases lay between the germline ends. Looked up from germline, CDR1 is MGHRA and CDR2 is YSYEKL. Written as DNA, the CDR3 is TGCGCCAGCAGCCAAGGGACGGGGACAAACATTCAGTACTTC. This translates into CASSQGTGTNIQYF.

The J gene is TRBJ2-5, the V gene TRBV9; 8 bases align to TRBD2. Germline V gives CDR1 SGDLS, CDR2 YYNGEE. V was pared by 4 bases and J by 5 bases, with 13 bases of the junction left unmatched. This CDR3 region has 16 residues. In nucleotides, the CDR3 is TGTGCCAGCAGCTCTTCCCTAGCGGGCCTACGGGAGACCCAGTACTTC. Protein: CASSSSLAGLRETQYF.

The chain recombines TRBV5-1 with TRBJ2-2; D might be TRBD1 (5 bases). The CDR3 length is 14 residues. Germline CDR1 is SGHRS and CDR2 is YFSETQ. The ends were cut back, 1 base at V and 7 bases at J, with 11 bases in the middle. Here the CDR3 reads CASSLLGAGGELFF. Here the CDR3 DNA reads TGCGCCAGCAGCTTGTTAGGGGCCGGCGGGGAGCTGTTTTTT.

This chain connects TRBV7-8 to TRBJ1-5; D remains ambiguous. The CDR3 covers 15 residues. Germline lookup yields CDR1 SGHVS and CDR2 FQNEAQ. V was clipped by 2 bases and J by 2 bases, with 10 bases between them. DNA of the CDR3: TGTGCCAGCAGCTTATACGGCGGACGCAATCAGCCCCAGCATTTT. Translated: CASSLYGGRNQPQHF.

V usage is TRBV6-1 and J usage is TRBJ2-7, with D unclear. Germline values: CDR1 MNHNS, CDR2 SASEGT. The CDR3 is 14 residues long. Trimming shortened V by 3 bases and J by 3 bases, and 12 bases separated the two germline ends. This CDR3 reads CASSEGTGYYEQYF. The CDR3 DNA is TGTGCCAGCAGTGAGGGTACTGGTTACTACGAGCAGTACTTC.

This clone rates as medium-sized. CDR3 bases: TGTGCCAGCAGCTTGGACGAGACGGGCTATGGCTACACCTTC. This encodes CASSLDETGYGYTF. V and J are TRBV5-5 and TRBJ1-2, with D unresolved. Germline assignment: CDR1 SGHKS and CDR2 YYEKEE (reference sequence). The germline V and J ends were trimmed by 0 bases and 4 bases, with 10 bases remaining between them. The CDR3 runs 14 residues.

The V and J genes are TRBV7-8 and TRBJ1-6, with TRBD1 as a possible D gene (5 bases). The CDR3 is made up of 15 amino acids. From germline, CDR1 is SGHVS and CDR2 FQNEAQ. V dropped 5 bases and J dropped 8 bases, with 16 bases sitting between them. The chain's CDR3 is CASSRRGGEDSPLHF. The CDR3 DNA reads TGTGCCAGCAGCCGCAGAGGAGGGGAGGATTCACCCCTCCACTTT.

This clone was detected only a few times. J is TRBJ1-4 and V is TRBV6-1; 7 bases are a match to TRBD1. The germline gives CDR1 MNHNS, CDR2 SASEGT. The CDR3 is 16 residues long. V lost 1 base to trimming and J lost 10 bases; unmatched junction nucleotides: 12. The CDR3 reads CASSEVQGILKLKLFF. Here the CDR3 DNA reads TGTGCCAGCAGTGAAGTACAGGGGATTTTAAAGCTAAAACTGTTTTTT.

The chain carries TRBV30 and TRBJ2-7; D might be TRBD2 (6 bases). CDR3 size: 13 residues. Germline-derived CDR1 and CDR2 are GTSNPN and SVGIG (reference sequence). The V end lost 1 base, the J end lost 6 bases, and 13 bases lay between the germline ends. The CDR3 is CAWSALPGSEQYF. The CDR3 coding sequence is TGTGCCTGGAGTGCCCTTCCCGGGAGCGAGCAGTACTTC.

This clone was seen just once. The CDR3 is CASSPALWRNGYTF. The CDR3, as DNA: TGTGCCAGCAGCCCCGCGTTATGGAGGAATGGCTACACCTTC. The V call is TRBV5-6, the J call TRBJ1-2; D gene unclear. In germline, CDR1 is SGHDT, CDR2 YYEEEE. The CDR3 length is 14 residues. Deletions cut 4 bases from V and 6 bases from J, with 16 bases between.

The chain couples TRBV4-3 to TRBJ1-4, with TRBD1 matching over 7 bases. In germline, CDR1 is LGHNA, CDR2 YSLEER. The CDR3 contains 15 residues. J was trimmed by 6 bases and V by 1 base; bases with no gene match: 5. The CDR3 DNA reads TGCGCCAGCAGCCAAGCCGACAGGGAGGATGAAAAACTGTTTTTT. As protein: CASSQADREDEKLFF.

This clone was counted only a few times. The CDR3 reads CASSDSRGSQPQHF. In nucleotides, the CDR3 is TGTGCCAGCAGTGACTCGAGAGGGAGTCAGCCCCAGCATTTT. J is TRBJ1-5 and V is TRBV6-4, with D unclear. Trimming stripped 0 bases from V and 6 bases from J, with 9 bases between. Germline CDR1 is MRHNA and CDR2 is SNTAGT. The CDR3 extends over 14 amino acids.

V and J are TRBV6-6 and TRBJ1-5; D is ambiguous. Trimming stripped 2 bases from V and 3 bases from J, with 8 bases between. The CDR3 totals 14 residues. Germline loops: CDR1 MNHNY, CDR2 SVGAGI (reference sequence). CDR3 region: CASSYEVSNQPQHF. CDR3 DNA sequence: TGTGCCAGCAGTTACGAGGTTTCCAATCAGCCCCAGCATTTT.

The J gene is TRBJ2-3, the V gene TRBV27; weak D call: TRBD2 (5 bases). Trimming stripped 7 bases from V and 0 bases from J, with 11 bases between. CDR1 and CDR2 from the germline V gene are MNHEY and SMNVEV (reference sequence). This CDR3 is built from 14 residues. CDR3 in DNA: TGTGCCAGCAATGAGGGTTGGAGCACAGATACGCAGTATTTT. It translates to CASNEGWSTDTQYF.

This clone was detected only a few times. The chain carries TRBV27 and TRBJ2-7, with TRBD1 matching over 10 bases. Germline lookup yields CDR1 MNHEY and CDR2 SMNVEV (reference sequence). After removal of 5 bases from V and 0 bases from J, the junction contained 4 bases not matched to a gene. The length of the CDR3 is 15 residues. CDR3 sequence reads: CASSPGTGVSYEQYF. The CDR3 DNA follows: TGTGCCAGCAGTCCGGGGACAGGGGTCTCCTACGAGCAGTACTTC.

The V and J genes are TRBV10-3 and TRBJ2-7, with 9 bases that match TRBD1. After removal of 0 bases from V and 2 bases from J, the junction contained 2 bases not matched to a gene. This CDR3 comprises 15 residues. From germline, CDR1 is ENHRY and CDR2 SYGVKD. In nucleotides, the CDR3 is TGTGCCATCAGTGAGTCATGGGACAGGGCCTACGAGCAGTACTTC. Its translation is CAISESWDRAYEQYF.

The CDR3 DNA reads TGTGCCAGCAGCCCCTCCCCGGGGGGCTACGAGCAGTACTTC. This sequence encodes CASSPSPGGYEQYF. The chain joins TRBV5-6 to TRBJ2-7, with 7 bases fitting TRBD2. Trimming took 4 bases from V and 3 from J; bases not matched to a gene: 7. The CDR3 has 14 amino acids. Germline assignment: CDR1 SGHDT and CDR2 YYEEEE.

The chain uses TRBV9 and TRBJ2-7; TRBD1 matches at 11 bases. Germline values: CDR1 SGDLS, CDR2 YYNGEE. Trimming at V came to 3 bases and at J to 7 bases, leaving 6 bases not matched to a gene. The CDR3 runs to 14 residues. CDR3 sequence reads: CASSGGQGAREQYF. The CDR3 coding sequence is TGTGCCAGCAGCGGAGGACAGGGGGCGCGAGAGCAGTACTTC.

The chain recombines TRBV15 with TRBJ2-2; the D gene is possibly TRBD1 (6 bases). The CDR3 totals 15 residues. Germline V lookup: CDR1 LNHNV, CDR2 YYDKDF (reference sequence). Trimming took 3 bases from V and 2 from J, leaving 10 bases between them. This CDR3 reads CATSSKGDNTGELFF. In DNA form, the CDR3 reads TGTGCCACCAGCAGTAAGGGGGACAACACCGGGGAGCTGTTTTTT. The full variable domain, rest sourced from reference TRBV15 and TRBJ2-2, is DAMVIQNPRYQVTQFGKPVTLSCSQTLNHNVMYWYQQKSSQAPKLLFHYYDKDFNNEADTPDNFQSRRPNTSFCFLDIRSPGLGDTAMYLCATSSKGDNTGELFFGEGSRLTVL.

This chain links TRBV7-6 with TRBJ1-2, with D perhaps TRBD1 (5 bases). Germline loops: CDR1 SGHVS, CDR2 FNYEAQ. The CDR3 runs to 14 residues. V was trimmed by 5 bases and J by 2 bases, leaving 12 bases between them. The CDR3 reads CASSPRGLNYGYTF. The DNA of the CDR3 is TGTGCCAGCAGCCCCCGGGGCCTAAACTATGGCTACACCTTC. The full variable domain, in which reference TRBV7-6 and TRBJ1-2 provide the parts outside the CDR3, is GAGVSQSPRYKVTKRGQDVALRCDPISGHVSLYWYRQALGQGPEFLTYFNYEAQQDKSGLPNDRFSAERPEGSISTLTIQRTEQRDSAMYRCASSPRGLNYGYTFGSGTRLTVV.

The rearrangement uses TRBV5-4 and TRBJ2-1, with D perhaps given as TRBD1 or TRBD2 (5 bases each). The germline CDR1 and CDR2 sequences are SGHNT and YYREEE (reference sequence). The CDR3 loop spans 12 amino acids. V lost 4 bases and J 9 bases, leaving 11 bases between the germline ends. CDR3 nucleotides: TGTGCCAGCAGCAACCAGGGAGTTGAGCAGTTCTTC. It translates to CASSNQGVEQFF.

The chain couples TRBV7-6 to TRBJ2-7; 9 nucleotides align to TRBD1. The CDR3 loop spans 15 amino acids. Trimming took 5 bases from V and 2 from J; bases not matched to a gene: 7. Germline loops: CDR1 SGHVS, CDR2 FNYEAQ. The CDR3 bases are TGTGCCAGCAGCCCCCTCGGGACAGGGACCTACGAGCAGTACTTC. The encoded protein is CASSPLGTGTYEQYF.

The chain joins TRBV4-3 to TRBJ1-5; a possible D gene is TRBD1 (5 bases). Trimming took off 0 bases at V and 5 bases at J, with 14 bases between the two ends. Germline assignment: CDR1 LGHNA and CDR2 YSLEER. The CDR3 length is 16 residues. For the CDR3, the DNA is TGCGCCAGCAGCCAAGATTGGAGGGGCCCCCATCAGCCCCAGCATTTT. Translating it yields CASSQDWRGPHQPQHF.

V usage is TRBV28 and J usage is TRBJ2-1; D uncertain. The length of the CDR3 is 16 residues. Germline V CDR1 and CDR2: MDHEN, SYDVKM. V lost 6 bases, J lost 8 bases, and 23 bases lay in between. The CDR3 loop is CASRGPMDPGMDEQFF. CDR3 in DNA: TGTGCCAGCAGGGGTCCTATGGACCCTGGAATGGATGAGCAGTTCTTC.

The chain uses TRBV5-1 and TRBJ1-2; 9 bases are shared with TRBD1. CDR1 is SGHRS, CDR2 YFSETQ, per germline. The CDR3 is 17 residues long. V shed 4 bases and J 1 base; nucleotides not matched to a gene: 11. The CDR3 DNA sequence: TGCGCCAGCAGCCACGACCGGGACAGGGCCCTTAACTATGGCTACACCTTC. Its protein product is CASSHDRDRALNYGYTF.

This chain uses TRBV6-5 with TRBJ1-1; 10 positions agree with TRBD1. Germline V lookup: CDR1 MNHEY, CDR2 SVGAGI. CDR3 length: 15 amino acids. Trimming removed 4 bases from V and 5 bases from J; junction bases left unmatched: 7. CDR3 residues: CASSWAGTGDTEAFF. For the CDR3, the DNA is TGTGCCAGCAGTTGGGCCGGGACAGGGGATACTGAAGCTTTCTTT.

The chain carries TRBV5-1 and TRBJ2-3; 10 bases fit TRBD1. The CDR3 runs 14 residues. CDR1 and CDR2 from the germline V gene are SGHRS and YFSETQ. Trimming cost V 4 bases and J 3 bases; bases outside gene matches: 2. CDR3 residues: CASSRTGGTDTQYF. The CDR3 nucleotides read TGCGCCAGCAGCAGGACAGGGGGAACAGATACGCAGTATTTT.